A selection of T cell receptor beta chains follows, all from one sample in a study of T-cell reconstitution after alpha-beta-depleted transplantation in children. Using its own MiXCR run on the PCR reads, TCRdb lists one record per CDR3 protein. The sample consists of some 200,000 distinct CDR3 sequences, approximately 10% of them appearing once. The source material was PBMCs from the stem cell graft donor, sampled from the stem cell graft. The source is a human donor who donated a stem cell graft to a child with acute lymphoblastic leukemia. CDR3s include the opening cysteine and the closing phenylalanine or tryptophan. The order of the fields is J gene, D gene, clone size, V gene, CDR3 DNA, CDR3 protein. The D gene is left open where the match is weak. The size field is filled for only some rows; it gives once, few, many or a size class.

>TRBJ1-1|NA|NA|TRBV2
TGTGCCAGCAGGCGGAACGAGATGAACACTGAAGCTTTCTTT
CASRRNEMNTEAFF
>TRBJ2-7|TRBD2|NA|TRBV6-5
TGTGCCAGCAGTTACGAGGCCCGGGGGGTTAGGGAGCAGTACTTC
CASSYEARGVREQYF
>TRBJ1-1|NA|many|TRBV12-3/TRBV12-4
TGTGCCAGCAGTCCGCGGGTCCCCCAGCGCATGAACACTGAAGCTTTCTTT
CASSPRVPQRMNTEAFF
>TRBJ1-1|TRBD1|NA|TRBV6-2/TRBV6-3
TGTGCCAGCAGTCCCGACAGGGGACCAAACACTGAAGCTTTCTTT
CASSPDRGPNTEAFF
>TRBJ2-7|NA|NA|TRBV20-1
TGCAGTGGAAGACCGGGGTGGGAACTAAACGAGCAGTACTTC
CSGRPGWELNEQYF
>TRBJ1-2|TRBD1|few|TRBV30
TGTGCCTGTGTCAAGGGTGTTGCCGGACAGGGGGCTTTTCATGGCTACACCTTC
CACVKGVAGQGAFHGYTF
>TRBJ1-2|TRBD1|NA|TRBV6-5
TGTGCCAGCAGTCCAGGGACAGGTGTATATGGCTACACCTTC
CASSPGTGVYGYTF
>TRBJ2-2|TRBD1|NA|TRBV18
TGTGCCAGCTCACCAACGCAGGGGGCCGGGGAGCTGTTTTTT
CASSPTQGAGELFF
>TRBJ2-7|NA|many|TRBV7-8
TGTGCCAGCAGCTTATATTCAGGGTCCTACGAGCAGTACTTC
CASSLYSGSYEQYF
>TRBJ2-1|TRBD2|many|TRBV29-1
TGCAGCGTGGGGGGTACTAGCGGGAAAGTCTCCTACAATGAGCAGTTCTTC
CSVGGTSGKVSYNEQFF
>TRBJ2-3|TRBD2|many|TRBV4-1
TGCGCCAGCAGCCAAGTTGGGATGCGGGGGGCAGAAACAGATACGCAGTATTTT
CASSQVGMRGAETDTQYF
>TRBJ2-4|TRBD2|NA|TRBV5-1
TGCGCCAGCAGTTCCGGGACTAGCGGGGGGAACTCTAGGAGCATTCAGTACTTC
CASSSGTSGGNSRSIQYF
>TRBJ1-2|TRBD1|NA|TRBV30
TGTGCCTGGCGGACAGGGGGTGGCTACACCTTC
CAWRTGGGYTF
>TRBJ1-4|NA|NA|TRBV6-9
TGTGCCAGCAGTTATTTGAATTTAGGAACTAATGAAAAACTGTTTTTT
CASSYLNLGTNEKLFF
>TRBJ1-2|NA|few|TRBV4-3
TGCGCCAGCAGCCAAGATTCGGGTTCCGGCTATGGCTACACCTTC
CASSQDSGSGYGYTF
>TRBJ2-2|NA|many|TRBV5-1
TGCGCCAGCAGCGGCCCGGCTGGGGACACCGGGGAGCTGTTTTTT
CASSGPAGDTGELFF
>TRBJ2-6|TRBD1|few|TRBV10-3
TGTGCCATCGGGGACAGGGGGCTCGGGGCCAACGTCCTGACTTTC
CAIGDRGLGANVLTF
>TRBJ1-3|NA|NA|TRBV20-1
TGCAGTGTAACACAGGGAGGTGGAAACACCATATATTTT
CSVTQGGGNTIYF
>TRBJ1-1|NA|few|TRBV25-1
TGTGCCAGCAGTGATGAATACAGGGAGGGCACTGAAGCTTTCTTT
CASSDEYREGTEAFF
>TRBJ1-1|NA|NA|TRBV30
TGTGCCTCGACTTTAAATTCGACGAACACTGAAGCTTTCTTT
CASTLNSTNTEAFF
>TRBJ2-7|NA|few|TRBV5-1
TGCGCCAGCAGATCTGGGGCTACCTACGAGCAGTACTTC
CASRSGATYEQYF
>TRBJ2-3|TRBD2|many|TRBV20-1
TGCAGTGCTAGAGGATTAGCGGGAAAGTCACCAGATACGCAGTATTTT
CSARGLAGKSPDTQYF
>TRBJ1-3|NA|few|TRBV4-1
TGCGCCAGCAGCCAAGATCCGCAGGGTAGGGCTGGAAACACCATATATTTT
CASSQDPQGRAGNTIYF
>TRBJ1-1|NA|few|TRBV6-1
TGTGCCAGCAGCCATGATCAGAACACTGAAGCTTTCTTT
CASSHDQNTEAFF
>TRBJ1-3|NA|NA|TRBV18
TGTGCCAGCTCACCATCTGATTCCTCTGGAAACACCATATATTTT
CASSPSDSSGNTIYF
>TRBJ2-3|NA|many|TRBV29-1
TGCAGCGGTCGACAGGCGAGTGGAGATACGCAGTATTTT
CSGRQASGDTQYF
>TRBJ1-1|NA|many|TRBV29-1
TGCAGCGCTTGGGAAGGAATGAACACTGAAGCTTTCTTT
CSAWEGMNTEAFF
>TRBJ1-1|NA|few|TRBV7-9
TGTGCCAGCAGCTTACGCGAGGCTGAAGCTTTCTTT
CASSLREAEAFF
>TRBJ2-4|NA|few|TRBV3-1
TGTGCCAGCAGCCCGTATGGGGTTAACATTCAGTACTTC
CASSPYGVNIQYF
>TRBJ1-3|NA|few|TRBV4-3
TGCGCCAGCAGCCCGGACAGTCGGGGGCACACCATATATTTT
CASSPDSRGHTIYF
>TRBJ2-3|NA|NA|TRBV7-2
TGTGCCAGCAGCTTAGGGGGGATTCTCACAGATACGCAGTATTTT
CASSLGGILTDTQYF
>TRBJ1-1|NA|many|TRBV20-1
TGCAGTGCTAGAGGGAGGGACACTGAAGCTTTCTTT
CSARGRDTEAFF
>TRBJ1-5|TRBD1|few|TRBV25-1
TGTGCCAGCAGTGACCCCCGGTGGGGACAGGGGGGTCCCAATCAGCCCCAGCATTTT
CASSDPRWGQGGPNQPQHF
>TRBJ1-6|TRBD1|few|TRBV6-2/TRBV6-3
TGTGCCAGCAGATCCGGGACAGGGGCCGATAATTCACCCCTCCACTTT
CASRSGTGADNSPLHF
>TRBJ2-5|NA|NA|TRBV19
TGTGCCAGTAACCTCGGACAGAAGGGGGAGACCCAGTACTTC
CASNLGQKGETQYF
>TRBJ2-2|TRBD2|many|TRBV12-3/TRBV12-4
TGTGCCAGCAGTATACTAGCGGGGGGGACCGGGGAGCTGTTTTTT
CASSILAGGTGELFF
>TRBJ2-5|TRBD2|NA|TRBV9
TGTGCCAGCAGCTTGTCCGGGCTAGCGGAAGGGGAGACCCAGTACTTC
CASSLSGLAEGETQYF
>TRBJ2-7|NA|NA|TRBV24-1
TGTGCCACCCAGGGCGGCTCCTACGAGCAGTACTTC
CATQGGSYEQYF
>TRBJ1-4|NA|many|TRBV12-3/TRBV12-4
TGTGCCAGCAGTTACGGGGGCGGAGGGGGAGATAAACTGTTTTTT
CASSYGGGGGDKLFF
>TRBJ2-1|NA|NA|TRBV30
TGTGCCTGGAGTTTCGCGGGGGCCCTTTCCTACAATGAGCAGTTCTTC
CAWSFAGALSYNEQFF
>TRBJ1-1|NA|NA|TRBV6-2/TRBV6-3
TGTGCCAGCAAAATAGGGAACACTGAAGCTTTCTTT
CASKIGNTEAFF
>TRBJ1-1|TRBD1|few|TRBV7-9
TGTGCCAGCAGCTTGGGACAGGGTAACCCTGAAGCTTTCTTT
CASSLGQGNPEAFF
>TRBJ1-2|NA|once|TRBV29-1
TGCAGCGTTAAAAAAACAACCGGGCCGCAGGGTGGCTATGGCTACACCTTC
CSVKKTTGPQGGYGYTF
>TRBJ2-3|TRBD2|many|TRBV10-3
TGTGCCATCAGTAACACCGGGACTAGCGGGGGCACAGATACGCAGTATTTT
CAISNTGTSGGTDTQYF
>TRBJ1-2|NA|NA|TRBV7-2
TGTGCCAGCAGCCCGACCTGGGATGGCTACACCTTC
CASSPTWDGYTF
>TRBJ1-5|NA|NA|TRBV11-2
TGTGCCAGCAGCTTCGACGCCAGGGCATTGTTCAGCAATCAGCCCCAGCATTTT
CASSFDARALFSNQPQHF
>TRBJ2-1|TRBD1|few|TRBV6-1
TGTGCCAGCAGCGTTGGACAGGGGGCTCGGCATGAGCAGTTCTTC
CASSVGQGARHEQFF
>TRBJ1-2|TRBD1|few|TRBV30
TGTGCCTGGAGTGCGACAGGGGGAAGGACTGGCTACACCTTC
CAWSATGGRTGYTF
>TRBJ2-3|TRBD2|many|TRBV15
TGTGCCACCAGCGGACTAGCGGGGGGCACAGATACGCAGTATTTT
CATSGLAGGTDTQYF
>TRBJ2-3|NA|NA|TRBV29-1
TGCAGCGCGGCGGGTGCTAGCGTCACAGATACGCAGTATTTT
CSAAGASVTDTQYF
>TRBJ1-3|NA|many|TRBV20-1
TGCAGTGCTAAGCGGAGCTCTGGAAACACCATATATTTT
CSAKRSSGNTIYF
>TRBJ2-5|NA|many|TRBV20-1
TGCAGTGCTAGGGCTCCGGGACCTCAAGAGACCCAGTACTTC
CSARAPGPQETQYF